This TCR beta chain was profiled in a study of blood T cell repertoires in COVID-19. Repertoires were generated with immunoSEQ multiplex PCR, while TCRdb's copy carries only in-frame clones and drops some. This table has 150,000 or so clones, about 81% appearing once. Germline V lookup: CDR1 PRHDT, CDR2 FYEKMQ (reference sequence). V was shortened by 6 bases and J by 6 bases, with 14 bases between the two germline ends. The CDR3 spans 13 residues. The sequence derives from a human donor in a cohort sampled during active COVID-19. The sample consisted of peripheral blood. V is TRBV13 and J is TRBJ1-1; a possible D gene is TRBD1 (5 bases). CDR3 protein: CASSPPQGAEAFF. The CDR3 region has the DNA TGTGCCAGCAGTCCGCCTCAGGGCGCTGAAGCTTTCTTT.